This T cell receptor beta chain emerged from a study of Ad26.COV2.S vaccination and SARS-CoV-2 variants. Sequenced by immunoSEQ multiplex PCR; TCRdb stores in-frame clones only, minus some. The sample shows under 550,000 clones, roughly 90% of them seen only once. There are 15 residues in the CDR3. V trimming: 1 base; J trimming: 5 bases; junction bases outside the gene matches: 4. Germline V gene lookup returns CDR1 SGHVS and CDR2 FNYEAQ. Specified treatment: around 19 received Ad26.COV2.S at low or high dose, single or two shots; 5 received placebo; per-sample allocation not given. Samples came from day 63 after the first vaccine or placebo injection.

This sequence was found in a person aged 18-60 years who received the Ad26.COV2.S COVID-19 vaccine or a placebo. This sample comprised peripheral blood, obtained in a trial of Ad26.COV2.S vaccine versus placebo. The rearrangement uses TRBV7-6 and TRBJ2-5; 10 nucleotides align to TRBD1. CDR3 residues: CASSLGWDRGETQYF. The CDR3, as DNA: TGTGCCAGCAGCTTAGGTTGGGACAGGGGTGAGACCCAGTACTTC. The full variable domain, completed using reference TRBV7-6 and TRBJ2-5, is GAGVSQSPRYKVTKRGQDVALRCDPISGHVSLYWYRQALGQGPEFLTYFNYEAQQDKSGLPNDRFSAERPEGSISTLTIQRTEQRDSAMYRCASSLGWDRGETQYFGPGTRLLVL.